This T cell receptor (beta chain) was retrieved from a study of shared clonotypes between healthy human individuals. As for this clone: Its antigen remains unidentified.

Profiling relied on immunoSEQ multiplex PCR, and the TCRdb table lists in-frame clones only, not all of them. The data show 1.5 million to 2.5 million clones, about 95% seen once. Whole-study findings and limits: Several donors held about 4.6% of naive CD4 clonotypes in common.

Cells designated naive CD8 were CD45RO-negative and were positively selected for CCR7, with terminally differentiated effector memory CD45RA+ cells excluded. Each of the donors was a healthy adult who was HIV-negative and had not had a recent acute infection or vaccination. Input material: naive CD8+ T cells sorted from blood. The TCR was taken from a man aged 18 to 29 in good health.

The CDR3, as DNA: TGCGCCAGCAGCCAATCGCTCAAGGGGCTGGACACCGGGGAGCTGTTTTTT. Amino acid sequence: CASSQSLKGLDTGELFF. The V call is TRBV4-1, the J call TRBJ2-2; the D gene is possibly TRBD1 (5 bases). V gave up 2 bases and J gave up 3 bases, with 16 bases separating them. Germline V gene data show CDR1 as MGHRA and CDR2 as YSYEKL. The CDR3 sequence is 17 residues long.